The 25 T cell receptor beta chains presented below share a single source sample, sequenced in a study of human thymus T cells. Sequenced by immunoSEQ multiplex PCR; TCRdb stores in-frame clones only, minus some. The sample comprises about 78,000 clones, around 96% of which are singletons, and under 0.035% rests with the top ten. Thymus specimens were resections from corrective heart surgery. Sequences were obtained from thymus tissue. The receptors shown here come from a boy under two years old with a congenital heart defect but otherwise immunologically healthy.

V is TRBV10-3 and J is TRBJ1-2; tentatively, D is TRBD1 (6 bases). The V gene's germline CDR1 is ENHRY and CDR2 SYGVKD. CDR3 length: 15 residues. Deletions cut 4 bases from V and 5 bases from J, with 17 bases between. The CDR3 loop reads CAISAYREGSYGYTF. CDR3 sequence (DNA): TGTGCCATCAGTGCATACAGGGAGGGAAGTTATGGCTACACCTTC.

This CDR3 reads CASSERDRGSYEQYF. The CDR3 nucleotides are TGTGCCAGCAGTGAGCGGGACAGGGGTTCCTACGAGCAGTACTTC. The V gene is TRBV6-1, the J gene TRBJ2-5, with 10 positions matching TRBD1. The J call may be in error: the DNA end matches TRBJ2-7 better. This CDR3 has 15 amino acids. Germline assignment: CDR1 MNHNS and CDR2 SASEGT.

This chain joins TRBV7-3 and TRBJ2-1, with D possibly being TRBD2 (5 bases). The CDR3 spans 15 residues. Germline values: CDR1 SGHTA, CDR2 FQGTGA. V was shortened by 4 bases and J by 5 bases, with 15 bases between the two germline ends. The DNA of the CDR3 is TGTGCCAGCAGCTCCCTCTATCTCGGGGACAATGAGCAGTTCTTC. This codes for CASSSLYLGDNEQFF. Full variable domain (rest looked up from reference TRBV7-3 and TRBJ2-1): GAGVSQTPSNKVTEKGKYVELRCDPISGHTALYWYRQSLGQGPEFLIYFQGTGAADDSGLPNDRFFAVRPEGSVSTLKIQRTERGDSAVYLCASSSLYLGDNEQFFGPGTRLTVL.

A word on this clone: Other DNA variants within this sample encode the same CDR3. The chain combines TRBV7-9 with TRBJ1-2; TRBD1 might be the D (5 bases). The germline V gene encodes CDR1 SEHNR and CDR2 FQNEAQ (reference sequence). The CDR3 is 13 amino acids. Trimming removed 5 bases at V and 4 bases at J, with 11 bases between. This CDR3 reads CASSAAGGYGYTF. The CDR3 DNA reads TGTGCCAGCAGCGCGGCGGGGGGCTATGGCTACACCTTC.

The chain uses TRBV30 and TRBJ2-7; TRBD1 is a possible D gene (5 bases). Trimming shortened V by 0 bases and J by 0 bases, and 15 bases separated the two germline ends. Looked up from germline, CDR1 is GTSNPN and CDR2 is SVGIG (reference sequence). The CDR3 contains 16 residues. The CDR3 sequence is CAWSVQGVSSSYEQYF. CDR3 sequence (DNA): TGTGCCTGGAGTGTACAAGGGGTCTCAAGCTCCTACGAGCAGTACTTC.

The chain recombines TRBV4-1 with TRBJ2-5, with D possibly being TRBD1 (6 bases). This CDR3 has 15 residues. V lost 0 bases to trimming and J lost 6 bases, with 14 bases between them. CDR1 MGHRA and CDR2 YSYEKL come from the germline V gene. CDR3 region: CASSQDPHRAQTQYF. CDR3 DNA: TGCGCCAGCAGCCAAGATCCCCACAGGGCGCAGACCCAGTACTTC.

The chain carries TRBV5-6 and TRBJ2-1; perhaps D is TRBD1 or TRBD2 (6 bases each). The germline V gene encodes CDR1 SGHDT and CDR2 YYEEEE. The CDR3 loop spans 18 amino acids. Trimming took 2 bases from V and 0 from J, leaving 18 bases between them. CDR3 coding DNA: TGTGCCAGCAGCTTAGCAAAGGTAGGGGGGAGCTCCTACAATGAGCAGTTCTTC. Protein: CASSLAKVGGSSYNEQFF.

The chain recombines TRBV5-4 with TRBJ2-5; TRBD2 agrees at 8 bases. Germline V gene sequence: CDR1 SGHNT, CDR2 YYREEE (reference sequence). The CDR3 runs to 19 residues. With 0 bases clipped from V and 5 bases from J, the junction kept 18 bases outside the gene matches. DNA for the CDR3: TGTGCCAGCAGCTTGGGAGGCGGGGGGCCAATTAGGGTCGGGGAGACCCAGTACTTC. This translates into CASSLGGGGPIRVGETQYF.

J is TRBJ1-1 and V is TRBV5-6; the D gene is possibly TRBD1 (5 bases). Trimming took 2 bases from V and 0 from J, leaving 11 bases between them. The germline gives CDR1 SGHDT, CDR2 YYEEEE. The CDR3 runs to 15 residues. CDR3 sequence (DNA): TGTGCCAGCAGCTTCTTCAGGGCCATGAACACTGAAGCTTTCTTT. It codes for CASSFFRAMNTEAFF.

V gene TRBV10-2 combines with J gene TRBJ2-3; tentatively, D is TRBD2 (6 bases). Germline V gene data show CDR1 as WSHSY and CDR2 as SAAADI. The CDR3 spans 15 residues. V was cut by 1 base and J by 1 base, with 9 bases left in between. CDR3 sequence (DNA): TGCGCCAGCAGTGAGTGGGGACTTGGCACAGATACGCAGTATTTT. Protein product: CASSEWGLGTDTQYF.

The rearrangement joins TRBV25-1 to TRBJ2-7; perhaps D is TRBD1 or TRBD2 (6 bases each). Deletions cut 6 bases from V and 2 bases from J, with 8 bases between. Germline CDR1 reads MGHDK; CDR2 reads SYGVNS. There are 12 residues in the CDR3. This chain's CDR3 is CASRGGPYEQYF. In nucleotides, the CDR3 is TGTGCCAGCAGGGGGGGCCCCTACGAGCAGTACTTC.

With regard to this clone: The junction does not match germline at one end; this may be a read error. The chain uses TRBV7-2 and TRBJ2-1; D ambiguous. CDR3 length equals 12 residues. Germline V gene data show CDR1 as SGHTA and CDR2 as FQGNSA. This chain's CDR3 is CASSPSFNEQFF. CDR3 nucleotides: TGTGCCAGCAGCCCATCCTTCAATGAGCAGTTCTTC.

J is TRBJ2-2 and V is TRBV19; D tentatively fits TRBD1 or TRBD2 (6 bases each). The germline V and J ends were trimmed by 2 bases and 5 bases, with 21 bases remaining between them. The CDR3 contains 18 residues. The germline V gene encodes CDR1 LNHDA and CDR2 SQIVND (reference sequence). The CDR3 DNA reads TGTGCCAGTAGTATATCCGTCGACAGAGGGGGGAGAACCGGGGAGCTGTTTTTT. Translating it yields CASSISVDRGGRTGELFF.

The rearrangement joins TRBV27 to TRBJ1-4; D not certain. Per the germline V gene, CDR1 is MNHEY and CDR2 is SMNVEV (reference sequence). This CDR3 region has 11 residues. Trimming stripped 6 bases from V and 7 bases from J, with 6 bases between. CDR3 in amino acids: CASRDSEKLFF. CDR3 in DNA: TGTGCCAGCAGAGACTCTGAAAAACTGTTTTTT.

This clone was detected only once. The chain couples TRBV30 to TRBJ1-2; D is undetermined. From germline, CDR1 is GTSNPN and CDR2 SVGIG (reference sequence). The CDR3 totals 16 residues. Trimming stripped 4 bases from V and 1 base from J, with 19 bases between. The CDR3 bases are TGTGCCTGGATGACGTATATAGGAGACCATAACTATGGCTACACCTTC. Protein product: CAWMTYIGDHNYGYTF.

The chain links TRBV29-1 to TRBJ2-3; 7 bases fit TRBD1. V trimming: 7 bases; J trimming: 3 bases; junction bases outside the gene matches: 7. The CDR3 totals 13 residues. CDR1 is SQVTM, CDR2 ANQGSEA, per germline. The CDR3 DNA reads TGCAGCGACCGGGACAGTAATACAGATACGCAGTATTTT. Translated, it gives CSDRDSNTDTQYF.

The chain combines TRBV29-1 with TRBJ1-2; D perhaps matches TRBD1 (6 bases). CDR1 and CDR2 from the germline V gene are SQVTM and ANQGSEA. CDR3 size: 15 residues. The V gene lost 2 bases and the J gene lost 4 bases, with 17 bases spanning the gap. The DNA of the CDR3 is TGCAGCGTTGAAAATTATCGGGGGCTGGTCTATGGCTACACCTTC. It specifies CSVENYRGLVYGYTF.

The DNA for the CDR3 is TGTGCCTGGAGTGAACTACGAGACAGGGGAAAACCTGAAGCTTTCTTT. Translated, it gives CAWSELRDRGKPEAFF. The V gene is TRBV30, the J gene TRBJ1-1, with 8 positions matching TRBD1. Germline loops: CDR1 GTSNPN, CDR2 SVGIG (reference sequence). V lost 1 base, J lost 6 bases, and 13 bases stayed unmatched. CDR3 length: 16 residues.

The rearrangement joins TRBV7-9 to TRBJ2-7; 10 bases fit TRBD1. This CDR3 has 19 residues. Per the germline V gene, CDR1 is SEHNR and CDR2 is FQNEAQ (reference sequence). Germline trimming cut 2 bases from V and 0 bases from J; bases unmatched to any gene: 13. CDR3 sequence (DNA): TGTGCCAGCAGCTTAAGAGGGACAGGGGTTCAAGAAGTCTCCTACGAGCAGTACTTC. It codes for CASSLRGTGVQEVSYEQYF.

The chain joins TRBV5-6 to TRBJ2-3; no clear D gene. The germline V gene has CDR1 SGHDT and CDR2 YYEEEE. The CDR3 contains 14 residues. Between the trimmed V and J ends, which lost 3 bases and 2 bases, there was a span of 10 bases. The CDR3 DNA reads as TGTGCCAGCAGCTCACGACTCGCCACAGATACGCAGTATTTT. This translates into CASSSRLATDTQYF.

CDR3 in DNA: TGTGCCAGCAGCCAAAGACTAGCGGTCCCATACGAGCAGTACTTC. This translates into CASSQRLAVPYEQYF. This chain links TRBV4-2 with TRBJ2-7; 9 nucleotides match TRBD2. This CDR3 region has 15 residues. The germline V gene encodes CDR1 LGHNA and CDR2 YNFKEQ. The trim removed 2 bases at V and 4 bases at J, leaving 6 bases unmatched.

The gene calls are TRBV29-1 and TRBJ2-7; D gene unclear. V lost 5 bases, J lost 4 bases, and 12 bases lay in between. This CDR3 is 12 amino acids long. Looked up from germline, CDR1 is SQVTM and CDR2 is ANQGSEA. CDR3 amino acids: CSVHAGLYEQYF. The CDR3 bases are TGCAGCGTTCACGCAGGCCTATACGAGCAGTACTTC.

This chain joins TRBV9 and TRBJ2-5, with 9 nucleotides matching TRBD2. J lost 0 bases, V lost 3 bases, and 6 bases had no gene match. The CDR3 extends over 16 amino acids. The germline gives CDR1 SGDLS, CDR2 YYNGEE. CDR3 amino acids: CASSGYSGGYQETQYF. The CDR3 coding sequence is TGTGCCAGCAGCGGATATAGCGGGGGCTACCAAGAGACCCAGTACTTC.

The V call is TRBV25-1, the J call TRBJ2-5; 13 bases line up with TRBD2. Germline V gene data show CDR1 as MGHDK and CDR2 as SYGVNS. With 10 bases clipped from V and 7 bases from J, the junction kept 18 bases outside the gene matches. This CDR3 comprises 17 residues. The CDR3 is CATEHGTSGIRPGTQYF. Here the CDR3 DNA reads TGTGCCACCGAACACGGGACTAGCGGGATCCGCCCGGGGACCCAGTACTTC.

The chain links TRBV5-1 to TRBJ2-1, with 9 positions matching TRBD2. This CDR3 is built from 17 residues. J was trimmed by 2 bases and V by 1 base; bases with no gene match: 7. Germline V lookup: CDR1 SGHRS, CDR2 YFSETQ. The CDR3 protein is CASSLWLREGPYNEQFF. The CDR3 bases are TGCGCCAGCAGCTTGTGGCTGCGGGAGGGACCCTACAATGAGCAGTTCTTC.